These 21 T cell receptor beta chains were all obtained from the same sample, sequenced in a study of T cell responses to AZD1222 COVID-19 vaccine. Produced via immunoSEQ multiplex PCR; TCRdb's table is partial and in-frame only. The repertoire holds about 150,000 clones, about 90% seen once, with roughly 7.6% in the top ten. The sample was peripheral blood, taken 28 days after the second dose of the MenACWY control vaccine. These TCRs come from an adult who received the MenACWY meningococcal vaccine as a control.

V gene TRBV7-2 combines with J gene TRBJ1-1, with D maybe TRBD1 (5 bases). V dropped 1 base and J dropped 6 bases, with 12 bases sitting between them. The CDR3 consists of 14 residues. Germline V gives CDR1 SGHTA, CDR2 FQGNSA. The CDR3 coding sequence is TGTGCCAGCAGCTTAGGCCAGGGTTCTGCTGAAGCTTTCTTT. This sequence encodes CASSLGQGSAEAFF.

The chain uses TRBV5-5 and TRBJ1-1; D unresolved. The CDR3 contains 12 residues. The V gene's germline CDR1 is SGHKS and CDR2 YYEKEE (reference sequence). The V and J ends lost 5 bases and 0 bases respectively, with 5 bases between them. The CDR3 spells CASSLVNTEAFF. For the CDR3, the DNA is TGTGCCAGCAGTCTTGTGAACACTGAAGCTTTCTTT.

The J gene is TRBJ2-5, the V gene TRBV7-2; no firm D call. V was shortened by 3 bases and J by 5 bases, with 4 bases between the two germline ends. The CDR3 length is 11 residues. Germline V lookup: CDR1 SGHTA, CDR2 FQGNSA. The CDR3 sequence is CASSFLETQYF. The CDR3 region has the DNA TGTGCCAGCAGCTTTTTGGAGACCCAGTACTTC.

This chain connects TRBV10-1 to TRBJ1-3; D is possibly TRBD1 (6 bases). This CDR3 has 17 residues. Trimming took off 7 bases at V and 2 bases at J, with 21 bases between the two ends. Germline V gives CDR1 WNHNN, CDR2 SYGVQD (reference sequence). The CDR3 protein is CASTCRDRTIPGNTIYF. The CDR3 nucleotides read TGCGCCAGCACCTGTCGAGACAGGACGATTCCTGGAAACACCATATATTTT.

The chain carries TRBV4-3 and TRBJ1-2; no clear D. CDR1 is LGHNA, CDR2 YSLEER, per germline. V was cut by 0 bases and J by 3 bases, with 17 bases left in between. This CDR3 is built from 17 residues. The CDR3 DNA reads as TGCGCCAGCAGCCAAGATCCCCCCCGGCTCGAGGACTATGGCTACACCTTC. Its protein is CASSQDPPRLEDYGYTF.

The genes are TRBV12-5 and TRBJ2-5, with 9 nucleotides matching TRBD1. Germline assignment: CDR1 LGHNT and CDR2 FRNRAP. After removal of 2 bases from V and 5 bases from J, the junction contained 0 bases not matched to a gene. The CDR3 runs 13 residues. This chain's CDR3 is CASGLTGGETQYF. In DNA form, the CDR3 reads TGTGCTAGTGGTTTGACAGGGGGCGAGACCCAGTACTTC.

CDR3 in DNA: TGTGCCAGCAGTTTATTGTTGGGAGAGACCCAGTACTTC. Protein product: CASSLLLGETQYF. This chain links TRBV12-3 or TRBV12-4 with TRBJ2-5; no reliable D call. The CDR3 has 13 amino acids. The germline V and J ends were trimmed by 2 bases and 4 bases, with 8 bases remaining between them.

This chain connects TRBV2 to TRBJ1-2; D not certain. The V gene lost 4 bases and the J gene lost 8 bases, with 11 bases spanning the gap. There are 12 residues in the CDR3. Per germline, CDR1 SNHLY and CDR2 FYNNEI. The CDR3 DNA reads TGTGCCAGCAGTGCATTCGCAGAAGGCTACACCTTC. It is translated as CASSAFAEGYTF.

This chain uses TRBV6-2 or TRBV6-3 with TRBJ2-3, with D perhaps TRBD2 (5 bases). The CDR3 covers 16 residues. Trimming cost V 2 bases and J 2 bases, with 14 bases left between them. Per germline, CDR1 MNHEY and CDR2 SVGEGT. CDR3 coding DNA: TGTGCCAGCAGTTACGTATCGGCCGGGGTCACAGATACGCAGTATTTT. It is translated as CASSYVSAGVTDTQYF.

The chain links TRBV9 to TRBJ2-2; no clear D. This CDR3 is 12 amino acids long. In germline, CDR1 is SGDLS, CDR2 YYNGEE. The V end lost 4 bases, the J end lost 0 bases, and 1 base lay between the germline ends. This CDR3 reads CASSPNTGELFF. CDR3 DNA sequence: TGTGCCAGCAGCCCGAACACCGGGGAGCTGTTTTTT. Supplemented by reference TRBV9 and TRBJ2-2, the full variable domain reads DSGVTQTPKHLITATGQRVTLRCSPRSGDLSVYWYQQSLDQGLQFLIQYYNGEERAKGNILERFSAQQFPDLHSELNLSSLELGDSALYFCASSPNTGELFFGEGSRLTVL.

In its sample, this clone was seen once. The V and J genes are TRBV19 and TRBJ1-6; D call uncertain. Trimming removed 0 bases from V and 7 bases from J, with 7 bases in between. The germline V gene encodes CDR1 LNHDA and CDR2 SQIVND (reference sequence). The CDR3 is 14 residues long. Here the CDR3 DNA reads TGTGCCAGTAGTATAGACAGGACGAATTCACCCCTCCACTTT. It codes for CASSIDRTNSPLHF.

The CDR3 nucleotides read TGTGCCAGCAGTGAATCATGGGCGGCAGATACGCAGTATTTT. Its protein is CASSESWAADTQYF. V usage is TRBV25-1 and J usage is TRBJ2-3, with D unresolved. Trimming cost V 1 base and J 4 bases, with 9 bases left between them. The CDR3 sequence is 14 residues long. The germline V gene has CDR1 MGHDK and CDR2 SYGVNS.

The chain carries TRBV7-8 and TRBJ2-7, with TRBD2 matching 14 bases. CDR1 and CDR2 from the germline V gene are SGHVS and FQNEAQ. Trimming took 5 bases from V and 6 from J; bases not matched to a gene: 9. This CDR3 has 16 residues. This CDR3 is CASSVGGLAGGREQYF. CDR3 sequence (DNA): TGTGCCAGCAGCGTAGGCGGACTAGCGGGAGGACGCGAGCAGTACTTC.

V is TRBV5-1 and J is TRBJ2-2, with D uncertain. Germline loops: CDR1 SGHRS, CDR2 YFSETQ. The CDR3 spans 13 residues. V was pared by 3 bases and J by 13 bases, with 16 bases between. CDR3 nucleotides: TGCGCCAGCAGCTCGATCAACCTAAACGGGCTGTTTTTT. Its translation: CASSSINLNGLFF.

The count of this clone is one. The gene calls are TRBV5-4 and TRBJ2-3; TRBD2 agrees at 15 bases. This CDR3 comprises 17 residues. Germline-derived CDR1 and CDR2 are SGHNT and YYREEE (reference sequence). J was trimmed by 2 bases and V by 4 bases; bases with no gene match: 5. The CDR3 is CASSPGTSGRNTDTQYF. In nucleotides, the CDR3 is TGTGCCAGCAGCCCCGGGACTAGCGGGAGGAACACAGATACGCAGTATTTT. The full variable domain, its missing parts supplied by reference TRBV5-4 and TRBJ2-3, is ETGVTQSPTHLIKTRGQQVTLRCSSQSGHNTVSWYQQALGQGPQFIFQYYREEENGRGNFPPRFSGLQFPNYSSELNVNALELDDSALYLCASSPGTSGRNTDTQYFGPGTRLTVL.

V gene TRBV19 combines with J gene TRBJ1-5; D is unresolved. Deletions cut 5 bases from V and 0 bases from J, with 11 bases between. The CDR3 runs 15 residues. The germline V gene has CDR1 LNHDA and CDR2 SQIVND (reference sequence). The CDR3 DNA reads TGTGCCAGTAGTGGATCCGGGAATAGCAATCAGCCCCAGCATTTT. Amino acid sequence: CASSGSGNSNQPQHF.

This chain connects TRBV29-1 to TRBJ2-3; D is possibly TRBD2 (6 bases). Trimming pared 2 bases from V and 10 bases from J, leaving 10 bases between. The CDR3 runs to 11 residues. In germline, CDR1 is SQVTM, CDR2 ANQGSEA. CDR3 loop: CSVENGGAQYF. The CDR3 DNA reads TGCAGCGTTGAAAACGGGGGAGCGCAGTATTTT.

The chain combines TRBV7-2 with TRBJ2-2, with 14 bases that match TRBD2. Per the germline V gene, CDR1 is SGHTA and CDR2 is FQGNSA. The V segment lost 4 bases and the J segment 2 bases; nucleotides outside the gene matches: 3. This CDR3 is built from 17 residues. CDR3 in amino acids: CASSSGLAGVNTGELFF. DNA for the CDR3: TGTGCCAGCAGCTCGGGACTAGCGGGGGTTAACACCGGGGAGCTGTTTTTT.

V gene TRBV19 combines with J gene TRBJ1-5; 9 bases match TRBD1. After removal of 0 bases from V and 9 bases from J, the junction contained 6 bases not matched to a gene. The length of the CDR3 is 15 residues. Germline loops: CDR1 LNHDA, CDR2 SQIVND (reference sequence). CDR3 loop: CASSIEQGAGRPQHF. The CDR3 bases are TGTGCCAGTAGTATAGAACAGGGGGCGGGGAGGCCCCAGCATTTT.

The V and J genes are TRBV27 and TRBJ2-7; no clear D. The V gene's germline CDR1 is MNHEY and CDR2 SMNVEV (reference sequence). With 3 bases removed from V and 5 bases from J, the gap between germline ends came to 11 bases. CDR3 length: 13 amino acids. CDR3 protein: CASSFLGIDEQYF. The CDR3 DNA reads TGTGCCAGCAGTTTTTTGGGTATCGACGAGCAGTACTTC.

The chain has TRBV24-1 and TRBJ2-5; 11 positions match TRBD1. The CDR3 is 13 residues long. V shed 9 bases and J 4 bases; nucleotides not matched to a gene: 3. The germline CDR1 and CDR2 sequences are KGHDR and SFDVKD. The CDR3 sequence: CATGQGARETQYF. DNA for the CDR3: TGTGCCACCGGACAGGGGGCTCGAGAGACCCAGTACTTC.